These T cell receptor beta chains were read from a single sample in a study of OX40 agonist ivuxolimab in advanced cancers. Generated by immunoSEQ multiplex PCR, the TCRdb table keeps only in-frame clones and is missing some. The repertoire holds tens of thousands of clones, with 85% to 90% as singletons. The input for sequencing was CD4+ or CD8+ T cells sorted from blood, taken in a trial of the OX40 agonist ivuxolimab. These receptors were taken from an adult with an advanced solid tumor such as melanoma, head and neck, liver or kidney cancer. Each CDR3 is given with its conserved first and last residue. A D gene is named only where the DNA matches it firmly. Size tells how often a clone was seen (once, few, many) or the class of an expanded clone, and some rows leave it out.

.,.,TRBJ2-1,TRBV6-5,TGTGCCAGCAGTTACTCTCCGGGGGCGGGCAATGAGCAGTTCTTC,CASSYSPGAGNEQFF
.,.,TRBJ2-5,TRBV4-1,TGCGCCAGCAGCCCTCGACGAGAACAAGAGACCCAGTACTTC,CASSPRREQETQYF
.,.,TRBJ2-7,TRBV7-8,TGTGCCAGCAGCTTTCAGTTTGGCGAGCAGTACTTC,CASSFQFGEQYF
TRBD1,.,TRBJ1-1,TRBV19,TGTGCCAGTAGTGCCCGGGACAGGGGACCTCCTCCGACTGAAGCTTTCTTT,CASSARDRGPPPTEAFF
TRBD1,.,TRBJ2-7,TRBV5-8,TGTGCCAGCAGCTTGTCCGGTGGGGGACAGACCTACGAGCAGTACTTC,CASSLSGGGQTYEQYF
.,.,TRBJ1-5,TRBV6-1,TGTGCCAGCAGTCTCTCAACCCATCAGCCCCAGCATTTT,CASSLSTHQPQHF
TRBD1,.,TRBJ1-6,TRBV6-1,TGTGCCAGCAAGACAGGGGATAATTCACCCCTCCACTTT,CASKTGDNSPLHF
.,.,TRBJ2-7,TRBV28,TGTGCCAGCAGTTTACTTGGGGGAGGCTACGAGCAGTACTTC,CASSLLGGGYEQYF
.,.,TRBJ2-3,TRBV2,TGTGCCAGCAGTGAGGCCAACACAGATACGCAGTATTTT,CASSEANTDTQYF
.,.,TRBJ1-2,TRBV19,TGTGCCAGTAGTAGCGCGGGGACGCGGGCTAACTATGGCTACACCTTC,CASSSAGTRANYGYTF
.,.,TRBJ1-3,TRBV2,TGTGCCAGCACCTCCACCGGGGGATCTGGAAACACCATATATTTT,CASTSTGGSGNTIYF
.,.,TRBJ1-1,TRBV7-9,TGTGCCAGCAGCTTAGAGGGTAACACTGAAGCTTTCTTT,CASSLEGNTEAFF
TRBD2,.,TRBJ2-7,TRBV7-2,TGTGCCAGCAGCCCGACTAGCGGGATTGCCTACGAGCAGTACTTC,CASSPTSGIAYEQYF
.,.,TRBJ2-6,TRBV4-1,TGCGCCAGCAGCCAAGATGGATCTGGGGCCAACGTCCTGACTTTC,CASSQDGSGANVLTF
TRBD1,.,TRBJ1-5,TRBV11-2,TGTGCCAGCACCGGGGACGGACAGGGGATCGAACAGCCCCAGCATTTT,CASTGDGQGIEQPQHF
.,.,TRBJ2-5,TRBV5-1,TGCGCCAGCAGCTTGGTTGGGGGGGGCGGAGAGACCCAGTACTTC,CASSLVGGGGETQYF
.,.,TRBJ1-2,TRBV14,TGTGCCAGCAGCCAAGAAGTAAACTATGGCTACACCTTC,CASSQEVNYGYTF
TRBD1,.,TRBJ1-1,TRBV15,TGTGCCACCAGCAGCACTGGGACAGGGTGGGCTGAAGCTTTCTTT,CATSSTGTGWAEAFF
.,.,TRBJ2-5,TRBV6-1,TGTGCCACCTGGGGTGAGACCCAGTACTTC,CATWGETQYF
TRBD2,.,TRBJ2-6,TRBV18,TGTGCCAGCTCACCACCGGGGTGGCTAGCGGGAGGAGAGTACTCTGGGGCCAACGTCCTGACTTTC,CASSPPGWLAGGEYSGANVLTF
TRBD1,.,TRBJ1-2,TRBV7-2,TGTGCCAGCAGCCCAGACAGGGTGACTAACTATGGCTACACCTTC,CASSPDRVTNYGYTF
TRBD1,.,TRBJ2-3,TRBV2,TGTGCCAGCAGTCTTACAGGGGCGGATACGCAGTATTTT,CASSLTGADTQYF
.,.,TRBJ1-2,TRBV18,TGTGCCAGCTCACCCACTTTGTCTACATTAGCTAACTATGGCTACACCTTC,CASSPTLSTLANYGYTF
TRBD1,.,TRBJ2-1,TRBV6-1,TGTGCCAGCAGTGACCGGGACAGGGGTTACAATGAGCAGTTCTTC,CASSDRDRGYNEQFF
TRBD2,once,TRBJ2-7,TRBV19,TGTGCCAGTAGTATAATCGAAGCGGGAGCCTACGAGCAGTACTTC,CASSIIEAGAYEQYF
TRBD1,.,TRBJ2-2,TRBV7-8,TGTGCCAGCAGCCCCCGGGACAGGGTAACCGGGGAGCTGTTTTTT,CASSPRDRVTGELFF
.,.,TRBJ2-3,TRBV27,TGTGCCAGCAGTCTCTGGGGGGACACAGATACGCAGTATTTT,CASSLWGDTDTQYF
.,.,TRBJ2-6,TRBV7-3,TGTGCCAGCAGCCCCTCGGGGGCCAACGTCCTGACTTTC,CASSPSGANVLTF
TRBD1,.,TRBJ2-4,TRBV28,TGTGCCAGCAGTACCCAGGGGGCAGCCAAAAACATTCAGTACTTC,CASSTQGAAKNIQYF
.,.,TRBJ2-6,TRBV10-3,TGTGCCATCAGCCCAGGGCTTTCTGGGGCCAACGTCCTGACTTTC,CAISPGLSGANVLTF
.,.,TRBJ1-1,TRBV7-9,TGTGCCAGCAGCTTATCCGGGGGGGCTGGAGCTTTCTTT,CASSLSGGAGAFF
.,.,TRBJ2-7,TRBV5-1,TGCGCCAGCAGCTTGGAGGAGGTCTACGAGCAGTACTTC,CASSLEEVYEQYF